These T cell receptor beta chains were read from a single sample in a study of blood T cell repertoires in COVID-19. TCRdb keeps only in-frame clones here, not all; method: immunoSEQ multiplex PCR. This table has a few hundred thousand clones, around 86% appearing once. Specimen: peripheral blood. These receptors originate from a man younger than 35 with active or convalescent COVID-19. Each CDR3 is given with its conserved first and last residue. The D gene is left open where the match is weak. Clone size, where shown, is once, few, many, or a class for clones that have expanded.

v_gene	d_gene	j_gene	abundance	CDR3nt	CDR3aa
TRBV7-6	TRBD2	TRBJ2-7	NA	TGTGCCAGCAGCCCGGGGGGGGAGCAGTACTTC	CASSPGGEQYF
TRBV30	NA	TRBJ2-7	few	TGTGCCTGGAGTGTACGGGGGACCGAGCAGTACTTC	CAWSVRGTEQYF
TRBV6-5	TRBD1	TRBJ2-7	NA	TGTGCCAGCAGTAGGACAGGGGGGACCTACGAGCAGTACTTC	CASSRTGGTYEQYF
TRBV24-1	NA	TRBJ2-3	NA	TGTGCCACCAGCCCCTATACTAGCAGCAGCACAGATACGCAGTATTTT	CATSPYTSSSTDTQYF
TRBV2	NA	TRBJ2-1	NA	TGTGCCAGCACGAGCGGTAAACAGGGATCCGACTACAATGAGCAGTTCTTC	CASTSGKQGSDYNEQFF
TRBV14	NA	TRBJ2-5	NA	TGTGCCAGCAGCCAAGAATTGGGCCTGCTGGAGACCCAGTACTTC	CASSQELGLLETQYF
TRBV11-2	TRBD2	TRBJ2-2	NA	TGTGCCAGCAGCTTAGTCAGACTAGCGGGTCTCACCGGGGAGCTGTTTTTT	CASSLVRLAGLTGELFF
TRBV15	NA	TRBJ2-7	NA	TGTGCCACCAGCAGAGATCGGGTGTTTCTAGGGGGCGAGCAGTACTTC	CATSRDRVFLGGEQYF
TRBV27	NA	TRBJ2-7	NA	TGTGCCAGCAGTCGGCCAGGCGACTACGAGCAGTACTTC	CASSRPGDYEQYF
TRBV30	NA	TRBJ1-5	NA	TGTGCCTGGAGTGAATGGACAGTAAAGGGCCCAGGTGAGCCCCAGCATTTT	CAWSEWTVKGPGEPQHF
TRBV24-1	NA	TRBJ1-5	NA	TGTGCCACCCAGGACACGCTAAGCAATCAGCCCCAGCATTTT	CATQDTLSNQPQHF
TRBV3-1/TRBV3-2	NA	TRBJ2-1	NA	TGTGCCAGCAGCCCCCGGGGTAGCCCTAATGAGCAGTTCTTC	CASSPRGSPNEQFF
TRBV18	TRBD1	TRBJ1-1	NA	TGTGCCAGCTCACCTTGGGACAGGGGGGCGAACACTGAAGCTTTCTTT	CASSPWDRGANTEAFF
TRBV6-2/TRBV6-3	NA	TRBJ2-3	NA	TGTGCCAGCAGTTACGGACAGACTCACACAGATACGCAGTATTTT	CASSYGQTHTDTQYF
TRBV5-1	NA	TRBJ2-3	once	TGCGCCAGCAGCTTGGCACAGATCACAGATACGCAGTATTTT	CASSLAQITDTQYF
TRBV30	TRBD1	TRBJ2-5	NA	TGTGCCTGGAGCGCCGGGGACAGGGAAGAGACCCAGTACTTC	CAWSAGDREETQYF
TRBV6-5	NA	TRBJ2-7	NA	TGTGCCAGCAGGACCCGCGGGTTGATTTCTGGCGAGCAGTACTTC	CASRTRGLISGEQYF
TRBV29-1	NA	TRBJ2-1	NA	TGCAGCGTCCCTAGCGAGAGCTCCTACAATGAGCAGTTCTTC	CSVPSESSYNEQFF
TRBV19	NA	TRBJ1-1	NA	TGTGCCAGTATCTCGGGACAGAACACTGAAGCTTTCTTT	CASISGQNTEAFF
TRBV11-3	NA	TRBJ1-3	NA	TGTGCCAGCCGCGGGGGGAGTTGGGGAGGCGGTGGAAACACCATATATTTT	CASRGGSWGGGGNTIYF
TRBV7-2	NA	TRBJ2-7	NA	TGTGCCAGCAGCCCAGGCGGGTCGGTGGGGTACGAGCAGTACTTC	CASSPGGSVGYEQYF
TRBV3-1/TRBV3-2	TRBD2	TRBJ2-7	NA	TGTGCCAGCAGCCAAGAGACTAGCGCAGCCTACGAGCAGTACTTC	CASSQETSAAYEQYF
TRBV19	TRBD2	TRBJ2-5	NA	TGTGCCAGTAGTATAGGGGGGAGGACTAGCGGGGTGTACTCGATCGAGACCCAGTACTTC	CASSIGGRTSGVYSIETQYF
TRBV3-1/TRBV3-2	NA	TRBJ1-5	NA	TGTGCCAGCAGCCAATCCCCAGGGTATCAGCCCCAGCATTTT	CASSQSPGYQPQHF
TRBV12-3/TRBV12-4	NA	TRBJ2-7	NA	TGTGCCAGCAGTTTGGACAGTCCCTACGAGCAGTACTTC	CASSLDSPYEQYF
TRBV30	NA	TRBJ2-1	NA	TGTGCCTGGGCGATAGGGGGGGTCGATGAGCAGTTCTTC	CAWAIGGVDEQFF
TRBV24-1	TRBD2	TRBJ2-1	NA	TGTGCCACCAGTGACCGGGGACTAGCAGCCAACGAGCAGTTCTTC	CATSDRGLAANEQFF
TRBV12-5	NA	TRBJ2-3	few	TGTGCTAGTGGTCGTATAACAGATACGCAGTATTTT	CASGRITDTQYF
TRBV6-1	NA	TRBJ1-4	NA	TGTGCCAGCAGTGACCTTGGGAGGCATGAAAAACTGTTTTTT	CASSDLGRHEKLFF
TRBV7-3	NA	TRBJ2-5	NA	TGTGCCAGCAGCTTACAGGGGCGTGGGGAGACCCAGTACTTC	CASSLQGRGETQYF